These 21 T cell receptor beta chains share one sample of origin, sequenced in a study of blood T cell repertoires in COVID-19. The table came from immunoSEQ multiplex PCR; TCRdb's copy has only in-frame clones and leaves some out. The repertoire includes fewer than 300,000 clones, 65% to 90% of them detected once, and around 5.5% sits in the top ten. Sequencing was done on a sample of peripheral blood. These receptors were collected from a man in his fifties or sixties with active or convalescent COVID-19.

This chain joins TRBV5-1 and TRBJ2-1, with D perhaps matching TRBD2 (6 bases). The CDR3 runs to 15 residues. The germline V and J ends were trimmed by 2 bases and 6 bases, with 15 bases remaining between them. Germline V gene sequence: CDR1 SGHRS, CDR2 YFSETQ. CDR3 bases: TGCGCCAGCAGCTTTAGCGGAGCCTTCGGCAATGAGCAGTTCTTC. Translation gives CASSFSGAFGNEQFF.

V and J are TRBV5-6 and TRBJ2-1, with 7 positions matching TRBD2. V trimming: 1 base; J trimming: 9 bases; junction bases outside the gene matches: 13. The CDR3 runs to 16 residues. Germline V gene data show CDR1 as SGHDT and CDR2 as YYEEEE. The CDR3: CASSLWGGGLRSEQFF. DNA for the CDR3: TGTGCCAGCAGCTTGTGGGGGGGAGGACTACGCAGTGAGCAGTTCTTC.

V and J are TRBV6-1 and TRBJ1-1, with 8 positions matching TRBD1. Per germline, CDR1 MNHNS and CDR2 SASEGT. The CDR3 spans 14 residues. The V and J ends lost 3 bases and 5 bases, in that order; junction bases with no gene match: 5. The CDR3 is CASSDSGGGTEAFF. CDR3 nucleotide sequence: TGTGCCAGCAGTGATTCAGGGGGCGGAACTGAAGCTTTCTTT.

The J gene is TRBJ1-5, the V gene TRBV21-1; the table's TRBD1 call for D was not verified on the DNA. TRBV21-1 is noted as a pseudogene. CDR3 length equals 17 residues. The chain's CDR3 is CASSKSDLDRDNQPQHF. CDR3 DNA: TGTGCCAGCAGCAAAAGCGATTTGGACAGGGACAATCAGCCCCAGCATTTT.

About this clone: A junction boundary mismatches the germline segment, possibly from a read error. The CDR3 spells CASSATSGTDTQYF. For the CDR3, the DNA is TGTGCCAGCTCAGCGACTAGCGGCACGGATACGCAGTATTTT. The gene calls are TRBV18 and TRBJ2-3, with TRBD2 matching over 9 bases. The CDR3 extends over 14 amino acids. Per germline, CDR1 KGHSH and CDR2 LQKENI. Using reference TRBV18 and TRBJ2-3 for the parts outside the CDR3, the full variable domain is NAGVMQNPRHLVRRRGQEARLRCSPMKGHSHVYWYRQLPEEGLKFMVYLQKENIIDESGMPKERFSAEFPKEGPSILRIQQVVRGDSAAYFCASSATSGTDTQYFGPGTRLTVL.

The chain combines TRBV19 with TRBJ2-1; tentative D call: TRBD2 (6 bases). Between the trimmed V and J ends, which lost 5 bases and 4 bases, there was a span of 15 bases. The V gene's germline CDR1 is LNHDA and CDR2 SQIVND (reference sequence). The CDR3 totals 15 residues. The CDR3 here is CASSPGTYSYNEQFF. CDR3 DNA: TGTGCCAGTAGTCCGGGGACTTACTCATACAATGAGCAGTTCTTC.

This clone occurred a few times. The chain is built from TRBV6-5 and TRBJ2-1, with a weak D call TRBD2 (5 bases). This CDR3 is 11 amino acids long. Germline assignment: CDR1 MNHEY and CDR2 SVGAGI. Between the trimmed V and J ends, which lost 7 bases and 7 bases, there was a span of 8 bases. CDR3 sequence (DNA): TGTGCCAGCATAGGCGGGAATGAGCAGTTCTTC. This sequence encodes CASIGGNEQFF.

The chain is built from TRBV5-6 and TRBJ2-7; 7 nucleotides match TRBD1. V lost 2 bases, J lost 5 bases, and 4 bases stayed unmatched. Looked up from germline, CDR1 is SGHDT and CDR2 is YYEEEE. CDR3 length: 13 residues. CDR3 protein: CASSLGGPDEQYF. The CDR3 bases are TGTGCCAGCAGCTTAGGGGGCCCCGACGAGCAGTACTTC.

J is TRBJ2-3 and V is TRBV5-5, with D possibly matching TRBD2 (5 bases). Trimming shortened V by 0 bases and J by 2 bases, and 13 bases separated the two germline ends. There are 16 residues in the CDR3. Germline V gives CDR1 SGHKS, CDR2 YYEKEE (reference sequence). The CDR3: CASSLGRVPPTDTQYF. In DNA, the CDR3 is TGTGCCAGCAGCTTGGGGCGGGTCCCCCCCACAGATACGCAGTATTTT.

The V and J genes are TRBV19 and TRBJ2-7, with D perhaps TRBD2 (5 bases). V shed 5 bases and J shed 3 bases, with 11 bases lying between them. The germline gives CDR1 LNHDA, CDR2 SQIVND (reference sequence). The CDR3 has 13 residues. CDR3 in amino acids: CASSRTGSYEQYF. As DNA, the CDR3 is TGTGCCAGTAGTCGGACGGGGAGCTACGAGCAGTACTTC. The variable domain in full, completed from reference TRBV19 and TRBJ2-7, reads DGGITQSPKYLFRKEGQNVTLSCEQNLNHDAMYWYRQDPGQGLRLIYYSQIVNDFQKGDIAEGYSVSREKKESFPLTVTSAQKNPTAFYLCASSRTGSYEQYFGPGTRLTVT.

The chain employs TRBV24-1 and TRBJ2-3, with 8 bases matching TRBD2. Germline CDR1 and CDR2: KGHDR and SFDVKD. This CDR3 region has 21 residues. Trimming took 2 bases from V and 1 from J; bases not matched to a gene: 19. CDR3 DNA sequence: TGTGCCACCAGTGATTACGGGCTGCCAGCGGGAGTAGGGGAGGGCACAGATACGCAGTATTTT. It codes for CATSDYGLPAGVGEGTDTQYF.

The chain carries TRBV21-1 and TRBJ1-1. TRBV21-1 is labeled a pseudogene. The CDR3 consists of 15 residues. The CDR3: CASSKKRVSDTEAFF. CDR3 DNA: TGTGCCAGCAGCAAGAAGCGGGTAAGCGACACTGAAGCTTTCTTT.

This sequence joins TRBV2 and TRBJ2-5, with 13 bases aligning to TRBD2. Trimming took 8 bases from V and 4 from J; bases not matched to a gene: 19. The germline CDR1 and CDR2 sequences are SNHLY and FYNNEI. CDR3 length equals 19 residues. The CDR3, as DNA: TGTGCCAGCGGGCTGGGGAGGCTTAGGACTAGCGGGAGAGGAGAGACCCAGTACTTC. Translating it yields CASGLGRLRTSGRGETQYF.

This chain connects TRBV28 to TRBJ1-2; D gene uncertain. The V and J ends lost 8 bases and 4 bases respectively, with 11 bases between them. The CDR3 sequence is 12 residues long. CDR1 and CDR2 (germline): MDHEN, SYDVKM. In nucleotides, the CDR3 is TGTGCCAGCCACACCAACACCTATGGCTACACCTTC. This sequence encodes CASHTNTYGYTF.

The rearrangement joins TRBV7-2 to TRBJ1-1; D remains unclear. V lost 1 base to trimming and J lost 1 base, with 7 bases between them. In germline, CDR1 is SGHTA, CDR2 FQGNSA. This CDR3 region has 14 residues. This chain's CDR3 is CASSLGHTNTEAFF. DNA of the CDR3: TGTGCCAGCAGCTTAGGACACACGAACACTGAAGCTTTCTTT.

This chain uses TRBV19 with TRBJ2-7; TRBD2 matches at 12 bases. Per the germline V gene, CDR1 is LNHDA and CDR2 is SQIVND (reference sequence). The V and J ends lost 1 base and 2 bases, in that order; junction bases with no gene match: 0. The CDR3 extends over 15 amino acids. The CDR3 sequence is CASSIGLAGAYEQYF. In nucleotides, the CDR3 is TGTGCCAGTAGTATAGGACTAGCGGGAGCCTACGAGCAGTACTTC.

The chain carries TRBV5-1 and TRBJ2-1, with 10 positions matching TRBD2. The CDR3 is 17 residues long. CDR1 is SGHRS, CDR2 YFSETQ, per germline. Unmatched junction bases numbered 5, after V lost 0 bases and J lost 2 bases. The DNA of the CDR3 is TGCGCCAGCAGCTTGGGGGCTAGCGGGAGCGCCTACAATGAGCAGTTCTTC. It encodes CASSLGASGSAYNEQFF.

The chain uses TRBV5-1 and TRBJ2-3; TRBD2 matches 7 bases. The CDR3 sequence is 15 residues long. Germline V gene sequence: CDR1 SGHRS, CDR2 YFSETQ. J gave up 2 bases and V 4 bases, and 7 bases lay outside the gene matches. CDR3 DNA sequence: TGCGCCAGCAGCGCTACTAGCGACTACACAGATACGCAGTATTTT. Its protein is CASSATSDYTDTQYF.

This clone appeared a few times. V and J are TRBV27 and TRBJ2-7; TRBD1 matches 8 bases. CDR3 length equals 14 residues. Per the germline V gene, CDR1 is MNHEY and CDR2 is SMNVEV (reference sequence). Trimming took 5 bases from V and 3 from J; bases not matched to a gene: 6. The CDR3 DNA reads TGTGCCAGCAGTCTTACCGGACAGGGCTACGAGCAGTACTTC. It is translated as CASSLTGQGYEQYF.

DNA of the CDR3: TGTGCCAGCAGCCTGGGGACAGCCGGACGTTCACCCCTCCACTTT. Its protein product is CASSLGTAGRSPLHF. The chain recombines TRBV28 with TRBJ1-6; 7 bases line up with TRBD1. CDR1 is MDHEN and CDR2 is SYDVKM in the germline V gene. J lost 9 bases, V lost 6 bases, and 11 bases had no gene match. The CDR3 has 15 residues.

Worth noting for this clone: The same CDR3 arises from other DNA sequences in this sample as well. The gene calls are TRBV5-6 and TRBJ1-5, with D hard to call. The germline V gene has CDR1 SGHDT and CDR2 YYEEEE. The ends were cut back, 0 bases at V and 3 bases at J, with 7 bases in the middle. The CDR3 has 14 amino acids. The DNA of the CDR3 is TGTGCCAGCAGCTTGGTCGGGGACAATCAGCCCCAGCATTTT. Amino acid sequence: CASSLVGDNQPQHF.